This TCR beta chain was recovered during a study of control samples from healthy donors and cancer patients. With 5 bases clipped from V and 0 bases from J, the junction kept 12 bases outside the gene matches. CDR1 and CDR2 from the germline V gene are SGHVS and FNYEAQ. The CDR3 has 18 amino acids. Data came from immunoSEQ multiplex PCR; TCRdb stores just in-frame clones and leaves some out. The sample has about 84,000 clones, roughly 88% seen once. Sequencing input: PBMCs. This TCR derives from a man between 60 and 75 years old with head and neck cancer. The rearrangement joins TRBV7-6 to TRBJ2-3, with 9 bases identical to TRBD2. The CDR3: CASSPGRGGRASTDTQYF. The CDR3 DNA reads as TGTGCCAGCAGCCCCGGACGGGGCGGGAGGGCTAGCACAGATACGCAGTATTTT.